The 29 T cell receptor beta chains presented below share a single source sample, sequenced in a study of blood T cell repertoires in COVID-19. Using immunoSEQ multiplex PCR, the repertoire was profiled, and TCRdb retains in-frame clones only, with some absent. The sample records about 320,000 clones, 80% to 90% being singletons. The material sequenced was PBMCs or T cells enriched from blood (not recorded which). Source of these receptors: a man aged 25-45 years who had recovered from COVID-19.

The genes are TRBV10-3 and TRBJ2-3; D gene ambiguous. The V end lost 6 bases, the J end lost 2 bases, and 9 bases lay between the germline ends. CDR1 ENHRY and CDR2 SYGVKD come from the germline V gene. The CDR3 has 13 amino acids. For the CDR3, the DNA is TGTGCCATCAGCTCAACATACACAGATACGCAGTATTTT. Its translation: CAISSTYTDTQYF.

The J gene is TRBJ2-3, the V gene TRBV5-4; TRBD1 agrees at 8 bases. From germline, CDR1 is SGHNT and CDR2 YYREEE (reference sequence). J lost 4 bases, V lost 5 bases, and 9 bases had no gene match. This CDR3 is 15 amino acids long. The CDR3 region has the DNA TGTGCCAGCAGACCTACAGGGGGATTAGCAGATACGCAGTATTTT. The encoded protein is CASRPTGGLADTQYF.

The genes are TRBV6-5 and TRBJ1-4, with D unclear. The CDR3 is made up of 14 amino acids. Germline loops: CDR1 MNHEY, CDR2 SVGAGI. V shed 6 bases and J shed 8 bases, with 16 bases lying between them. CDR3 sequence reads: CASRDVRVREKLFF. For the CDR3, the DNA is TGTGCCAGCAGGGATGTGAGGGTCCGGGAAAAACTGTTTTTT.

V gene TRBV5-1 combines with J gene TRBJ1-6, with 7 bases matching TRBD1. This CDR3 has 17 residues. V trimming: 0 bases; J trimming: 7 bases; junction bases outside the gene matches: 10. Per the germline V gene, CDR1 is SGHRS and CDR2 is YFSETQ. The CDR3 is CASSLASYRDSNSPLHF. The CDR3 region has the DNA TGCGCCAGCAGCTTGGCCTCATACCGGGACAGCAATTCACCCCTCCACTTT.

The gene calls are TRBV14 and TRBJ2-1; unclear D gene. The CDR3 runs 15 residues. V gave up 4 bases and J gave up 8 bases, with 18 bases separating them. CDR1 SGHDN and CDR2 FVKESK come from the germline V gene. CDR3 sequence: CASSPIAVTRHEQFF. The CDR3 DNA reads TGTGCCAGCAGCCCAATAGCAGTGACTCGCCATGAGCAGTTCTTC.

The chain joins TRBV2 to TRBJ2-7; D is uncertain. The germline V gene encodes CDR1 SNHLY and CDR2 FYNNEI. Trimming stripped 6 bases from V and 2 bases from J, with 11 bases between. The length of the CDR3 is 13 residues. CDR3 sequence (DNA): TGTGCCAGCAGCACGACTTGGACCTACGAGCAGTACTTC. It yields the protein CASSTTWTYEQYF. The full variable domain, with the rest looked up from reference TRBV2 and TRBJ2-7, is EPEVTQTPSHQVTQMGQEVILRCVPISNHLYFYWYRQILGQKVEFLVSFYNNEISEKSEIFDDQFSVERPDGSNFTLKIRSTKLEDSAMYFCASSTTWTYEQYFGPGTRLTVT.

This sequence joins TRBV3-1 (or the pseudogene TRBV3-2) and TRBJ1-3; D might be TRBD1 (5 bases). The CDR3 runs 16 residues. Between the trimmed V and J ends, which lost 4 bases and 0 bases, there was a span of 13 bases. Germline CDR1 reads LGHDT; CDR2 reads YNNKEL (reference sequence). This chain's CDR3 is CASSLGGTYSGNTIYF. The CDR3 DNA is TGTGCCAGCAGCCTGGGGGGGACTTACTCTGGAAACACCATATATTTT.

V usage is TRBV10-3 and J usage is TRBJ1-6; D is ambiguous. This CDR3 is built from 16 residues. Deletions cut 4 bases from V and 7 bases from J, with 17 bases between. Per the germline V gene, CDR1 is ENHRY and CDR2 is SYGVKD. CDR3 sequence reads: CAISAQPIFGNSPLHF. CDR3 DNA: TGTGCCATCAGTGCACAGCCGATCTTCGGCAATTCACCCCTCCACTTT.

The CDR3 sequence is CASSLRGPQGSGNTIYF. The CDR3 bases are TGCGCCAGCAGCTTGAGGGGCCCACAGGGCTCTGGAAACACCATATATTTT. This chain joins TRBV5-1 and TRBJ1-3; the D gene is possibly TRBD1 (6 bases). V was cut by 1 base and J by 0 bases, with 14 bases left in between. The CDR3 is 17 residues long. Per the germline V gene, CDR1 is SGHRS and CDR2 is YFSETQ.

The chain recombines TRBV3-1 (or the pseudogene TRBV3-2) with TRBJ2-7; TRBD2 matches 10 bases. This CDR3 region has 16 residues. Germline V lookup: CDR1 LGHDT, CDR2 YNNKEL (reference sequence). J was trimmed by 3 bases and V by 0 bases; bases with no gene match: 5. In DNA form, the CDR3 reads TGTGCCAGCAGCCAAGATCTTGCTAGCGGGGGCTACGAGCAGTACTTC. Its translation: CASSQDLASGGYEQYF.

The chain recombines TRBV11-3 with TRBJ2-3; weak D call: TRBD2 (6 bases). Germline loops: CDR1 SGHNT, CDR2 YENEEA. V was trimmed by 1 base and J by 2 bases, leaving 10 bases between them. The CDR3 consists of 15 residues. The CDR3 DNA sequence: TGTGCCAGCAGCTTAGGGAGGGGTTCCACAGATACGCAGTATTTT. Its protein product is CASSLGRGSTDTQYF.

The chain recombines TRBV6-5 with TRBJ1-4; 7 bases line up with TRBD1. The trim removed 6 bases at V and 6 bases at J, leaving 10 bases unmatched. This CDR3 contains 15 residues. CDR1 and CDR2 (germline): MNHEY, SVGAGI. The CDR3 DNA sequence: TGTGCCAGCAGACTACTTAGGGGGCTGGATGAAAAACTGTTTTTT. Its protein is CASRLLRGLDEKLFF.

The rearrangement joins TRBV27 to TRBJ2-5; D gene uncertain. The V end lost 1 base, the J end lost 5 bases, and 14 bases lay between the germline ends. There are 15 residues in the CDR3. Germline V CDR1 and CDR2: MNHEY, SMNVEV (reference sequence). The CDR3 coding sequence is TGTGCCAGCAGTTTATTTCCCCCTCCTATGGAGACCCAGTACTTC. Protein: CASSLFPPPMETQYF.

The chain employs TRBV19 and TRBJ2-4, with 8 bases fitting TRBD2. The germline V gene encodes CDR1 LNHDA and CDR2 SQIVND (reference sequence). This CDR3 is built from 17 residues. V shed 6 bases, J shed 0 bases, and the junction held 10 bases outside the gene matches. CDR3 bases: TGTGCCAGTAGCCCAGGGCGGGGGGCTGTAGCCAAAAACATTCAGTACTTC. Amino acid sequence: CASSPGRGAVAKNIQYF.

CDR3 in DNA: TGCGCCAGCAGCTGGGCGGGACAGGGTGTAACAGATACGCAGTATTTT. It is translated as CASSWAGQGVTDTQYF. The chain couples TRBV5-1 to TRBJ2-3; 9 positions match TRBD1. In germline, CDR1 is SGHRS, CDR2 YFSETQ. Trimming took 3 bases from V and 3 from J; bases not matched to a gene: 8. This CDR3 has 16 amino acids.

This clone was seen once. The chain combines TRBV4-2 with TRBJ1-4, with TRBD1 identical over 7 bases. The V and J ends lost 0 bases and 1 base, in that order; junction bases with no gene match: 5. This CDR3 comprises 17 residues. Germline V gene lookup returns CDR1 LGHNA and CDR2 YNFKEQ. This CDR3 reads CASSQDQGVGTNEKLFF. The CDR3 coding sequence is TGTGCCAGCAGCCAAGATCAGGGGGTCGGAACTAATGAAAAACTGTTTTTT.

The V and J genes are TRBV19 and TRBJ2-7; 9 nucleotides line up with TRBD1. Per the germline V gene, CDR1 is LNHDA and CDR2 is SQIVND (reference sequence). The CDR3 spans 14 residues. V lost 7 bases to trimming and J lost 0 bases; unmatched junction nucleotides: 4. CDR3 residues: CASNRGRDSYEQYF. DNA for the CDR3: TGTGCCAGTAACAGGGGGCGCGACTCCTACGAGCAGTACTTC.

This chain joins TRBV7-3 and TRBJ2-5; the match to TRBD2 covers 10 bases. The CDR3 totals 13 residues. Losses at the gene ends were 9 bases for V and 5 bases for J; bases not matched to a gene: 6. Germline CDR1 is SGHTA and CDR2 is FQGTGA. The CDR3 loop is CASAGTSEETQYF. The CDR3 DNA follows: TGTGCCAGTGCCGGGACTAGCGAGGAGACCCAGTACTTC. The whole variable domain, remainder taken from reference TRBV7-3 and TRBJ2-5, is GAGVSQTPSNKVTEKGKYVELRCDPISGHTALYWYRQSLGQGPEFLIYFQGTGAADDSGLPNDRFFAVRPEGSVSTLKIQRTERGDSAVYLCASAGTSEETQYFGPGTRLLVL.

This clone was seen only once. The rearrangement links TRBV3-1 (or the pseudogene TRBV3-2) to TRBJ1-6; no clear D gene. V was shortened by 4 bases and J by 5 bases, with 6 bases between the two germline ends. CDR3 length: 13 residues. Germline CDR1 LGHDT, CDR2 YNNKEL (reference sequence). CDR3 sequence reads: CASSPQDNSPLHF. As DNA, the CDR3 is TGTGCCAGCAGCCCTCAGGATAATTCACCCCTCCACTTT.

The chain uses TRBV5-1 and TRBJ2-2; TRBD1 matches at 7 bases. CDR3 length equals 15 residues. Per the germline V gene, CDR1 is SGHRS and CDR2 is YFSETQ. V lost 4 bases, J lost 2 bases, and 5 bases stayed unmatched. The CDR3 spells CASSTQGDNTGELFF. The CDR3 region has the DNA TGCGCCAGCAGCACGCAGGGGGACAACACCGGGGAGCTGTTTTTT.

This chain connects TRBV6-5 to TRBJ2-3, with 7 bases that match TRBD1. J gave up 3 bases and V 6 bases, and 9 bases lay outside the gene matches. Germline CDR1 MNHEY, CDR2 SVGAGI. The CDR3 is made up of 15 amino acids. Here the CDR3 reads CASSPPGQATDTQYF. The CDR3 region has the DNA TGTGCCAGCAGCCCCCCCGGACAGGCAACAGATACGCAGTATTTT.

This CDR3 is CASSRRTASNSPLHF. The CDR3 bases are TGTGCCAGCAGCCGGAGGACAGCCAGCAATTCACCCCTCCACTTT. This chain connects TRBV7-6 to TRBJ1-6, with D perhaps TRBD1 (6 bases). The CDR3 loop spans 15 amino acids. V was shortened by 5 bases and J by 7 bases, with 15 bases between the two germline ends. The germline V gene encodes CDR1 SGHVS and CDR2 FNYEAQ.

This clone came up many times. The chain uses TRBV14 and TRBJ2-3; no clear D gene. Between the trimmed V and J ends, which lost 1 base and 2 bases, there was a span of 10 bases. This CDR3 is built from 15 residues. The germline gives CDR1 SGHDN, CDR2 FVKESK. CDR3 sequence reads: CASSQGYKYTDTQYF. CDR3 nucleotides: TGTGCCAGCAGCCAAGGTTACAAGTACACAGATACGCAGTATTTT.

The rearrangement joins TRBV2 to TRBJ1-4; 8 bases are shared with TRBD1. The length of the CDR3 is 18 residues. Trimming removed 1 base from V and 4 bases from J; junction bases left unmatched: 11. Germline CDR1 SNHLY, CDR2 FYNNEI. The CDR3 bases are TGTGCCAGCAGTGAAGGGGCCCACTGGACAGGGTTTAATGAAAAACTGTTTTTT. This encodes CASSEGAHWTGFNEKLFF.

The J gene is TRBJ2-1, the V gene TRBV19, with D perhaps matching TRBD1 (5 bases). Trimming took off 2 bases at V and 3 bases at J, with 14 bases between the two ends. Per the germline V gene, CDR1 is LNHDA and CDR2 is SQIVND (reference sequence). The CDR3 is 16 amino acids. The CDR3 reads CASSISGMTFYNEQFF. CDR3 nucleotide sequence: TGTGCCAGTAGTATATCAGGGATGACCTTCTACAATGAGCAGTTCTTC. The whole variable domain, filled in from reference TRBV19 and TRBJ2-1, reads DGGITQSPKYLFRKEGQNVTLSCEQNLNHDAMYWYRQDPGQGLRLIYYSQIVNDFQKGDIAEGYSVSREKKESFPLTVTSAQKNPTAFYLCASSISGMTFYNEQFFGPGTRLTVL.

This chain connects TRBV5-1 to TRBJ1-4; D is unclear. Germline CDR1 and CDR2: SGHRS and YFSETQ. The V gene lost 4 bases and the J gene lost 6 bases, with 16 bases spanning the gap. The CDR3 is 15 amino acids. CDR3 residues: CASSQAGVSDEKLFF. CDR3 sequence (DNA): TGCGCCAGCAGCCAGGCGGGAGTTAGTGATGAAAAACTGTTTTTT.

V gene TRBV7-8 combines with J gene TRBJ1-6; D remains unclear. From germline, CDR1 is SGHVS and CDR2 FQNEAQ. The germline V and J ends were trimmed by 0 bases and 11 bases, with 5 bases remaining between them. The CDR3 is 12 residues long. Here the CDR3 reads CASSLARTPLHF. The CDR3 DNA is TGTGCCAGCAGCTTAGCGAGAACACCCCTCCACTTT.

This chain joins TRBV18 and TRBJ1-1; possibly TRBD1 for D (6 bases). From germline, CDR1 is KGHSH and CDR2 LQKENI. The V end lost 3 bases, the J end lost 5 bases, and 16 bases lay between the germline ends. CDR3 length: 15 residues. This CDR3 is CASSPSIQRGTEAFF. In nucleotides, the CDR3 is TGTGCCAGCTCACCCTCGATCCAGAGGGGGACTGAAGCTTTCTTT.

This clone was counted between two and nine times. The chain links TRBV4-1 to TRBJ2-7, with 11 bases aligning to TRBD1. Germline CDR1 reads MGHRA; CDR2 reads YSYEKL. The CDR3 totals 15 residues. Germline trimming cut 4 bases from V and 0 bases from J; bases unmatched to any gene: 2. DNA for the CDR3: TGCGCCAGCAGCCCAGGGACAGGGGGCTCCTACGAGCAGTACTTC. Its translation: CASSPGTGGSYEQYF.